This T cell receptor (beta chain) was profiled in a study of T cells expressing NK-cell markers. Study-level information: It was sorted CD3+CD56+NKG2C+, CD3+CD56+NKG2C- and CD3+CD56-NKG2C+ T cells that supplied the TCR beta repertoires. Overall study results and limits: What remained unclear was the HCMV specificity of expanded NKG2C+ T cell clones. The CD3+CD56-NKG2C+ fraction was also led by these clonotypes in a handful of donors.

The authors generated TCR beta cDNA through 5'RACE template switching with UMIs. TCRdb re-called the 5' RACE reads and shows each CDR3 protein once, DNA omitted. The data include under 500,000 distinct CDR3 sequences; the top ten clones carry 7.3%. The CDR3 length is 15 residues. CDR1 and CDR2 (germline): DFQATT, SNEGSKA (reference sequence). In the case of this clonotype: What it binds is unknown.

The TCR comes from a woman aged 18 to 75 in good health. Sequenced sample: blood T cells: a sorted CD56 or NKG2C T cell subset, CD4+ or CD8+ T cells, or bulk PBMC T cells (not recorded which). The rearrangement links TRBV20-1 to TRBJ2-1; TCRdb names TRBD1, which stays unverified in the absence of DNA. CDR3 loop: CSAPAGTGGFDEQFF.